The 29 T cell receptor beta chains below come from one sample, sequenced in a study of type 1 regulatory T cells. TCRdb used MiXCR to reprocess the reads, holding one entry per CDR3 protein. The table includes about 68,000 distinct CDR3 sequences, 55% to 80% detected once. These receptors have no identified antigens. The sequenced sample was cultured T cells, either the whole culture or a sorted T cell fraction (not recorded which). The subset is: Tr1-enriched cell product generated in vitro against host alloantigens. These receptors were taken from a human donor in good health.

The chain carries TRBV7-3 and TRBJ2-1; TRBD2 matches 10 bases. Germline loops: CDR1 SGHTA, CDR2 FQGTGA. The CDR3 consists of 14 residues. Germline trimming cut 5 bases from V and 11 bases from J; bases unmatched to any gene: 9. Here the CDR3 DNA reads TGTGCCAGCAGCACCGGACTAGCGGCTTCAAAGCAGTTCTTC. Amino acid sequence: CASSTGLAASKQFF.

This clonotype has a handful of counts. The chain has TRBV11-2 and TRBJ2-3; 9 bases align to TRBD2. The V gene's germline CDR1 is SGHAT and CDR2 FQNNGV. The J segment lost 5 bases and the V segment lost 5 bases, leaving 5 bases of the junction unmatched. The CDR3 is made up of 14 amino acids. This chain's CDR3 is CASSPAGGGDTQYF. In DNA form, the CDR3 reads TGTGCCAGCAGCCCAGCGGGAGGTGGAGATACGCAGTATTTT.

This chain joins TRBV7-2 and TRBJ1-5; TRBD1 matches 11 bases. Per the germline V gene, CDR1 is SGHTA and CDR2 is FQGNSA. CDR3 length equals 15 residues. V was clipped by 4 bases and J by 9 bases; unmatched bases: 8. CDR3 loop: CASSSGQGVGRPQHF. The CDR3 DNA reads TGTGCCAGCAGCTCGGGACAGGGGGTGGGCCGGCCCCAGCATTTT.

This clonotype was recorded a few times. J is TRBJ1-1 and V is TRBV7-2; D is possibly TRBD1 (6 bases). From germline, CDR1 is SGHTA and CDR2 FQGNSA. The CDR3 length is 12 residues. V lost 1 base and J lost 11, with 11 bases in between. Written as DNA, the CDR3 is TGTGCCAGCAGCTTAGAGGGGGTTTGGGCTTTCTTT. Translating it yields CASSLEGVWAFF. Full variable domain (rest looked up from reference TRBV7-2 and TRBJ1-1): GAGVSQSPSNKVTEKGKDVELRCDPISGHTALYWYRQSLGQGLEFLIYFQGNSAPDKSGLPSDRFSAERTGGSVSTLTIQRTQQEDSAVYLCASSLEGVWAFFGQGTRLTVV.

The chain is built from TRBV3-1 and TRBJ2-1, with 7 bases that match TRBD2. V gave up 9 bases and J gave up 6 bases; unmatched junction bases: 8. CDR1 and CDR2 (germline): LGHDT, YNNKEL (reference sequence). The CDR3 runs 13 residues. The CDR3 DNA reads TGTGCCAGTGAGCGGGACCGTGGCAATGAGCAGTTCTTC. Its protein is CASERDRGNEQFF.

The V call is TRBV7-9, the J call TRBJ2-7, with TRBD1 matching over 8 bases. This CDR3 has 17 amino acids. The V and J ends lost 5 bases and 0 bases, in that order; junction bases with no gene match: 12. Germline CDR1 is SEHNR and CDR2 is FQNEAQ (reference sequence). CDR3 in amino acids: CASSLGDRNTFSYEQYF. The CDR3 nucleotides read TGTGCCAGCAGCCTGGGGGACAGGAATACTTTCTCCTACGAGCAGTACTTC.

This clonotype was seen only a few times. The CDR3 nucleotides read TGCAGTGCGACTCTCTACGAGCAGTACTTC. Its translation is CSATLYEQYF. The chain couples TRBV20-1 to TRBJ2-7, with no clear D. The CDR3 runs 10 residues. The V and J ends lost 6 bases and 3 bases respectively, with 6 bases between them. Germline CDR1 reads DFQATT; CDR2 reads SNEGSKA (reference sequence).

This clonotype was picked up a small number of times. The V gene is TRBV5-4, the J gene TRBJ2-3; D possibly corresponds to TRBD1 (5 bases). V was clipped by 2 bases and J by 5 bases, with 9 bases between them. Germline CDR1 is SGHNT and CDR2 is YYREEE (reference sequence). This CDR3 has 13 residues. CDR3 amino acids: CASSFPRGDTQYF. The DNA for the CDR3 is TGTGCCAGCAGCTTCCCTAGGGGAGATACGCAGTATTTT.

This clonotype has just a few counts. The chain recombines TRBV20-1 with TRBJ1-5; TRBD1 aligns across 8 bases. V shed 1 base, J shed 7 bases, and the junction held 3 bases outside the gene matches. This CDR3 is 13 amino acids long. The germline V gene has CDR1 DFQATT and CDR2 SNEGSKA (reference sequence). CDR3 sequence: CSARVDRGQPQHF. CDR3 DNA: TGCAGTGCTAGAGTTGACAGGGGACAGCCCCAGCATTTT.

The chain recombines TRBV5-1 with TRBJ2-3; 13 nucleotides agree with TRBD2. The CDR3 extends over 15 amino acids. CDR1 and CDR2 from the germline V gene are SGHRS and YFSETQ. The trim removed 0 bases at V and 5 bases at J, leaving 0 bases unmatched. The CDR3 sequence: CASSLGLAGGDTQYF. The CDR3 DNA is TGCGCCAGCAGCTTGGGACTAGCGGGAGGAGATACGCAGTATTTT. Using reference TRBV5-1 and TRBJ2-3 for the parts outside the CDR3, the full variable domain is KAGVTQTPRYLIKTRGQQVTLSCSPISGHRSVSWYQQTPGQGLQFLFEYFSETQRNKGNFPGRFSGRQFSNSRSEMNVSTLELGDSALYLCASSLGLAGGDTQYFGPGTRLTVL.

The chain uses TRBV19 and TRBJ2-1; 9 positions match TRBD2. V lost 5 bases and J lost 10; bases outside the gene matches: 9. This CDR3 is built from 14 residues. Germline lookup yields CDR1 LNHDA and CDR2 SQIVND (reference sequence). The CDR3 loop reads CASSFQGLAGEQFF. The CDR3 coding sequence is TGTGCCAGTAGTTTCCAGGGACTAGCCGGGGAGCAGTTCTTC.

The chain combines TRBV7-2 with TRBJ1-2; D call uncertain. V was clipped by 4 bases and J by 7 bases, with 16 bases between them. Looked up from germline, CDR1 is SGHTA and CDR2 is FQGNSA. The CDR3 is 14 residues long. DNA of the CDR3: TGTGCCAGCAGCTCCCGGACCGCGAATCGTGGCTACACCTTC. This sequence encodes CASSSRTANRGYTF.

The chain has TRBV3-1 and TRBJ2-7, with TRBD2 matching over 12 bases. With 4 bases clipped from V and 4 bases from J, the junction kept 5 bases outside the gene matches. This CDR3 comprises 15 residues. Germline CDR1 is LGHDT and CDR2 is YNNKEL (reference sequence). For the CDR3, the DNA is TGTGCCAGCAGCCCAGGACTAGCGGGGTCTTACGAGCAGTACTTC. This sequence encodes CASSPGLAGSYEQYF.

The chain has TRBV3-1 and TRBJ2-5; D ambiguous. Germline loops: CDR1 LGHDT, CDR2 YNNKEL (reference sequence). This CDR3 has 12 residues. V was shortened by 2 bases and J by 5 bases, with 6 bases between the two germline ends. In DNA form, the CDR3 reads TGTGCCAGCAGCCAACAGCTGGAGACCCAGTACTTC. This codes for CASSQQLETQYF.

The CDR3 reads CASSQMETQYF. Written as DNA, the CDR3 is TGTGCCAGCAGTCAGATGGAGACCCAGTACTTC. This rearrangement joins TRBV12-3 or TRBV12-4 to TRBJ2-5; D not resolved. The CDR3 consists of 11 residues. Between the trimmed V and J ends, which lost 5 bases and 5 bases, there was a span of 6 bases.

This sequence joins TRBV12-3 or TRBV12-4 and TRBJ1-5; D is unresolved. The CDR3 runs to 16 residues. V was trimmed by 1 base and J by 0 bases, leaving 10 bases between them. As DNA, the CDR3 is TGTGCCAGCAGTTTAGTTTTGGTGTCTAGCAATCAGCCCCAGCATTTT. This sequence encodes CASSLVLVSSNQPQHF.

V is TRBV2 and J is TRBJ1-1; D is uncertain. V was pared by 2 bases and J by 4 bases, with 8 bases between. Germline V gene sequence: CDR1 SNHLY, CDR2 FYNNEI. CDR3 length: 13 amino acids. The CDR3 region has the DNA TGTGCCAGCAGTGAACGGCAGGCCACTGAAGCTTTCTTT. The encoded protein is CASSERQATEAFF. Full variable domain (missing parts from reference TRBV2 and TRBJ1-1): EPEVTQTPSHQVTQMGQEVILRCVPISNHLYFYWYRQILGQKVEFLVSFYNNEISEKSEIFDDQFSVERPDGSNFTLKIRSTKLEDSAMYFCASSERQATEAFFGQGTRLTVV.

The V gene is TRBV20-1, the J gene TRBJ2-1; 8 bases are a match to TRBD2. Per the germline V gene, CDR1 is DFQATT and CDR2 is SNEGSKA (reference sequence). V lost 4 bases, J lost 7 bases, and 9 bases stayed unmatched. The CDR3 has 14 amino acids. CDR3 DNA sequence: TGCAGTGCTACTAAAGCGGGAGTGGGTAATGAGCAGTTCTTC. Protein: CSATKAGVGNEQFF.

Only a few counts were recorded for this clonotype. The V call is TRBV6-5, the J call TRBJ2-7, with 7 nucleotides matching TRBD2. This CDR3 region has 14 residues. V shed 10 bases, J shed 2 bases, and the junction held 11 bases outside the gene matches. Germline V lookup: CDR1 MNHEY, CDR2 SVGAGI. The CDR3 DNA reads as TGTGCCACCTCAATCCAGCGGGGTCCCTACGAGCAGTACTTC. Translated: CATSIQRGPYEQYF.

In its sample, this clonotype was seen a few times. The V gene is TRBV7-9, the J gene TRBJ2-7, with D tentatively TRBD2 (5 bases). Germline V gives CDR1 SEHNR, CDR2 FQNEAQ (reference sequence). V lost 2 bases, J lost 7 bases, and 15 bases lay in between. The CDR3 has 14 residues. CDR3: CASSLFELPGEQYF. CDR3 in DNA: TGTGCCAGCAGCTTATTTGAACTCCCGGGAGAGCAGTACTTC.

The chain employs TRBV19 and TRBJ2-2, with D perhaps TRBD1 (5 bases). The V end was cut by 7 bases, the J end by 2 bases, with 17 bases between. The CDR3 contains 16 residues. CDR1 and CDR2 from the germline V gene are LNHDA and SQIVND (reference sequence). The CDR3 spells CASTTGRLVNTGELFF. In DNA, the CDR3 is TGTGCCAGTACCACAGGAAGACTTGTCAACACCGGGGAGCTGTTTTTT.

V is TRBV4-3 and J is TRBJ1-1; no firm D call. Germline V gene data show CDR1 as LGHNA and CDR2 as YSLEER. Trimming took off 4 bases at V and 4 bases at J, with 10 bases between the two ends. The CDR3 consists of 13 residues. The DNA for the CDR3 is TGCGCCAGCAGCCTTTACCGAGGCACTGAAGCTTTCTTT. This translates into CASSLYRGTEAFF.

J is TRBJ2-7 and V is TRBV20-1; no reliable D call. Germline V CDR1 and CDR2: DFQATT, SNEGSKA (reference sequence). This CDR3 spans 12 amino acids. The V and J ends lost 5 bases and 6 bases respectively, with 14 bases between them. CDR3 region: CSARSVGSEQYF. CDR3 in DNA: TGCAGTGCTCGTTCTGTGGGGTCCGAGCAGTACTTC.

The chain couples TRBV5-1 to TRBJ2-7, with D perhaps matching TRBD2 (6 bases). Trimming left V 4 bases short and J 0 bases short, with 29 bases between. The CDR3 extends over 20 amino acids. Looked up from germline, CDR1 is SGHRS and CDR2 is YFSETQ. The CDR3 DNA reads as TGCGCCAGCAGCCCGGGACTTCGTCCAGCGGGTGGGCCAAGCTCCTACGAGCAGTACTTC. Translated, it gives CASSPGLRPAGGPSSYEQYF.

The chain uses TRBV2 and TRBJ2-5; weak D call: TRBD2 (6 bases). The CDR3 spans 14 residues. Germline assignment: CDR1 SNHLY and CDR2 FYNNEI. The V and J ends lost 8 bases and 0 bases respectively, with 13 bases between them. The CDR3 sequence: CASGARDYQETQYF. In DNA form, the CDR3 reads TGTGCCAGCGGAGCCCGGGACTACCAAGAGACCCAGTACTTC.

The rearrangement joins TRBV20-1 to TRBJ1-1; TRBD1 is a possible D gene (5 bases). CDR3 length: 12 residues. Germline assignment: CDR1 DFQATT and CDR2 SNEGSKA (reference sequence). The V gene lost 6 bases and the J gene lost 7 bases, with 15 bases spanning the gap. The CDR3 is CSAPDRIDEAFF. DNA of the CDR3: TGCAGTGCACCAGACAGAATAGATGAAGCTTTCTTT.

The chain couples TRBV5-1 to TRBJ1-1; TRBD1 might be the D (5 bases). The CDR3 is made up of 17 amino acids. CDR1 is SGHRS and CDR2 is YFSETQ in the germline V gene. Trimming took off 4 bases at V and 3 bases at J, with 22 bases between the two ends. The CDR3 loop reads CASSREGQRQVDTEAFF. The CDR3, as DNA: TGCGCCAGCAGCAGGGAGGGGCAGCGCCAGGTGGACACTGAAGCTTTCTTT.

The chain carries TRBV5-6 and TRBJ2-3, with TRBD2 identical over 11 bases. J was trimmed by 6 bases and V by 5 bases; bases with no gene match: 14. CDR1 and CDR2 (germline): SGHDT, YYEEEE. CDR3 length equals 17 residues. In nucleotides, the CDR3 is TGTGCCAGCAGTCCCGAAGGACTAGCGGGCTTACGTGATACGCAGTATTTT. Protein product: CASSPEGLAGLRDTQYF.

This rearrangement joins TRBV15 to TRBJ2-1; 10 positions match TRBD1. The CDR3 consists of 15 residues. The V gene end was trimmed by 1 base and the J gene end by 7 bases; junction bases not matched to a gene: 4. Germline-derived CDR1 and CDR2 are LNHNV and YYDKDF (reference sequence). CDR3 in DNA: TGTGCCACCAGCAGAGGACAGGGGGCCTTGAATGAGCAGTTCTTC. Amino acids: CATSRGQGALNEQFF. The full variable domain, with the rest looked up from reference TRBV15 and TRBJ2-1, is DAMVIQNPRYQVTQFGKPVTLSCSQTLNHNVMYWYQQKSSQAPKLLFHYYDKDFNNEADTPDNFQSRRPNTSFCFLDIRSPGLGDTAMYLCATSRGQGALNEQFFGPGTRLTVL.